The 2 T cell receptor beta chains reported below all come from one sample, sequenced in a study of CD8+CD57+ T cells in acquired aplastic anemia. Genomic DNA, the template, was used for profiling of the TCR beta VDJ and CDR3. Each CDR3 protein gets one entry after TCRdb re-called the reads with MiXCR. The sample yields hundreds of thousands of distinct CDR3 sequences, around a third seen once. The authors sequenced patients whose flow cytometry had shown CD8+CD57+ cell expansion. Sequenced sample: sorted CD4+, CD8+, or CD8+CD57+ T cells (not recorded which) from PBMCs. The origin of the receptors is a human donor with aplastic anemia.

This clonotype was found many times. CDR3 sequence: CASSAQTGLSEQYF. CDR3 DNA: TGTGCCAGTAGTGCCCAGACAGGGTTAAGCGAGCAGTACTTC. The V and J genes are TRBV19 and TRBJ2-7, with TRBD1 matching 7 bases. V lost 5 bases to trimming and J lost 6 bases; unmatched junction nucleotides: 10. Germline assignment: CDR1 LNHDA and CDR2 SQIVND (reference sequence). CDR3 length equals 14 residues.

This sequence joins TRBV20-1 and TRBJ1-1, with TRBD1 as a possible D gene (5 bases). This CDR3 spans 13 amino acids. Germline V gene sequence: CDR1 DFQATT, CDR2 SNEGSKA (reference sequence). Trimming stripped 6 bases from V and 0 bases from J, with 11 bases between. The CDR3 sequence is CSALRVLNTEAFF. The DNA of the CDR3 is TGCAGTGCCCTCAGGGTCCTGAACACTGAAGCTTTCTTT.